What follows are 18 T cell receptor beta chains derived from one specimen sequenced in a study of T cells in localized non-small cell lung cancer. TCRdb's table, derived via immunoSEQ multiplex PCR, lists solely in-frame clones and lacks some. There are about 5,600 clones in the sample; roughly 28% occur only once, and roughly 5.3% lies in the top ten. The input for sequencing was lung tumor tissue, taken before any cancer treatment. These receptors were obtained from a female donor at least 60 years old with stage I lung adenocarcinoma.

This chain connects TRBV14 to TRBJ2-3; D may be TRBD1 or TRBD2 (6 bases each). The CDR3 covers 16 residues. Germline V gene sequence: CDR1 SGHDN, CDR2 FVKESK. Between the trimmed V and J ends, which lost 1 base and 3 bases, there was a span of 14 bases. CDR3 sequence: CASSQAGGGRTDTQYF. The CDR3, as DNA: TGTGCCAGCAGCCAAGCTGGAGGGGGGAGAACAGATACGCAGTATTTT.

The chain combines TRBV28 with TRBJ2-5, with D perhaps TRBD2 (5 bases). V lost 3 bases and J lost 9, with 17 bases in between. The germline V gene encodes CDR1 MDHEN and CDR2 SYDVKM. The CDR3 totals 14 residues. The CDR3 DNA follows: TGTGCCAGCAGTTTTGCGGTGCAACCCGGGGCCCAGTACTTC. As protein: CASSFAVQPGAQYF.

The gene calls are TRBV11-3 and TRBJ2-1; D unresolved. Germline V CDR1 and CDR2: SGHNT, YENEEA. CDR3 length: 14 residues. V lost 1 base to trimming and J lost 7 bases, with 11 bases between them. The CDR3 is CASSLGLDGNEQFF. The CDR3 coding sequence is TGTGCCAGCAGCTTAGGTCTAGATGGTAATGAGCAGTTCTTC.

In its sample, this clone is medium-sized. The chain couples TRBV11-3 to TRBJ2-4, with TRBD2 identical over 8 bases. The CDR3 length is 16 residues. Germline CDR1 SGHNT, CDR2 YENEEA. The junction had 6 bases not matched to a gene; V was cut back by 1 base and J by 4 bases. The CDR3 loop reads CASSLGGSGEKNIQYF. The CDR3 DNA sequence: TGTGCCAGCAGCTTAGGAGGTAGCGGGGAAAAAAACATTCAGTACTTC.

The gene calls are TRBV9 and TRBJ2-2; unclear D gene. V was pared by 0 bases and J by 6 bases, with 3 bases between. The V gene's germline CDR1 is SGDLS and CDR2 YYNGEE. The CDR3 runs to 12 residues. This CDR3 is CASSVGPGELFF. Written as DNA, the CDR3 is TGTGCCAGCAGCGTAGGGCCCGGGGAGCTGTTTTTT.

This clone is deemed large. This chain links TRBV11-3 with TRBJ2-1; possible D gene TRBD2, 6 bases. The V gene's germline CDR1 is SGHNT and CDR2 YENEEA. The CDR3 covers 15 residues. Deletions cut 5 bases from V and 0 bases from J, with 11 bases between. CDR3 coding DNA: TGTGCCAGCAGCATGGGACTGCACTCCTACAATGAGCAGTTCTTC. Protein: CASSMGLHSYNEQFF. Full variable domain (remainder filled in from reference TRBV11-3 and TRBJ2-1): EAGVVQSPRYKIIEKKQPVAFWCNPISGHNTLYWYLQNLGQGPELLIRYENEEAVDDSQLPKDRFSAERLKGVDSTLKIQPAELGDSAVYLCASSMGLHSYNEQFFGPGTRLTVL.

In this sample, this clone turned up a few times. The V call is TRBV18, the J call TRBJ2-2; 7 bases are a match to TRBD1. The junction had 6 bases not matched to a gene; V was cut back by 5 bases and J by 3 bases. Per the germline V gene, CDR1 is KGHSH and CDR2 is LQKENI. This CDR3 contains 15 residues. The DNA for the CDR3 is TGTGCCAGCTCATCCCGACAGGGCCACACCGGGGAGCTGTTTTTT. This encodes CASSSRQGHTGELFF. The whole variable domain, filled in from reference TRBV18 and TRBJ2-2, reads NAGVMQNPRHLVRRRGQEARLRCSPMKGHSHVYWYRQLPEEGLKFMVYLQKENIIDESGMPKERFSAEFPKEGPSILRIQQVVRGDSAAYFCASSSRQGHTGELFFGEGSRLTVL.

By its share, this clone is large. CDR3 amino acids: CASSARTSNEQFF. The CDR3 DNA sequence: TGTGCCAGCAGCGCACGAACTAGCAATGAGCAGTTCTTC. The V gene is TRBV9, the J gene TRBJ2-1; D perhaps matches TRBD2 (5 bases). Trimming removed 3 bases at V and 6 bases at J, with 10 bases between. Per germline, CDR1 SGDLS and CDR2 YYNGEE. This CDR3 is 13 amino acids long.

This clone was counted between two and nine times. The chain has TRBV6-8 and TRBJ2-7; 10 positions match TRBD1. CDR1 is MNHGY, CDR2 SAAAGT, per germline. CDR3 length: 12 amino acids. The V and J ends lost 8 bases and 4 bases, in that order; junction bases with no gene match: 2. CDR3 region: CASEGQGYEQYF. CDR3 nucleotide sequence: TGTGCCAGCGAGGGACAGGGGTACGAGCAGTACTTC.

The chain couples TRBV23-1 to TRBJ1-5; a weak D match, TRBD1 (6 bases). TRBV23-1 is identified as an open reading frame with a role that is uncertain. The CDR3 has 15 amino acids. V was cut by 8 bases and J by 5 bases, with 19 bases left in between. The CDR3 sequence: CASLPQGGLDQPQHF. DNA for the CDR3: TGCGCCAGCCTCCCCCAAGGGGGTCTGGATCAGCCCCAGCATTTT.

This chain connects TRBV29-1 to TRBJ2-2; 8 nucleotides align to TRBD1. Unmatched junction bases numbered 11, after V lost 6 bases and J lost 5 bases. The CDR3 contains 15 residues. Per germline, CDR1 SQVTM and CDR2 ANQGSEA. The CDR3 bases are TGCAGCGTGAAGGAGACAGGGGAGGAGACCGGGGAGCTGTTTTTT. This encodes CSVKETGEETGELFF.

This clone was counted a few times. V usage is TRBV29-1 and J usage is TRBJ1-2; D unresolved. Germline CDR1 and CDR2: SQVTM and ANQGSEA. The V gene lost 3 bases and the J gene lost 8 bases, with 16 bases spanning the gap. This CDR3 spans 13 amino acids. The CDR3 sequence: CSVERLATGGYTF. In nucleotides, the CDR3 is TGCAGCGTTGAGAGGTTGGCAACTGGGGGCTACACCTTC.

There are a few counts of this clone. CDR3 amino acids: CASSLSGTSGAGYNEQFF. The CDR3 bases are TGTGCCAGCAGTTTATCGGGGACTAGCGGAGCGGGCTACAATGAGCAGTTCTTC. V gene TRBV22-1 combines with J gene TRBJ2-1; TRBD2 was called by the table and not checked on the DNA. TRBV22-1 is shown as a pseudogene. The CDR3 is 18 residues long.

Only a few counts were recorded for this clone. The chain joins TRBV7-1 to TRBJ2-7; 11 bases line up with TRBD2. TRBV7-1 is identified as an open reading frame with a role that is uncertain. This CDR3 spans 14 amino acids. The J segment lost 5 bases and the V segment lost 3 bases, leaving 3 bases of the junction unmatched. For the CDR3, the DNA is TGTGCCAGCAGCTCCACTAGCGGGGGCCACGAGCAGTACTTC. It translates to CASSSTSGGHEQYF.

The V and J genes are TRBV14 and TRBJ1-3; 10 bases align to TRBD1. The CDR3 is 15 residues long. J was trimmed by 1 base and V by 4 bases; bases with no gene match: 1. The germline V gene encodes CDR1 SGHDN and CDR2 FVKESK. CDR3: CASSRDRGSGNTIYF. DNA for the CDR3: TGTGCCAGCAGCCGGGACAGGGGATCTGGAAACACCATATATTTT.

Only a few counts were recorded for this clone. The chain couples TRBV6-8 to TRBJ2-7, with 7 bases lining up with TRBD1. Germline-derived CDR1 and CDR2 are MNHGY and SAAAGT. After removal of 5 bases from V and 2 bases from J, the junction contained 3 bases not matched to a gene. The CDR3 is 13 amino acids. For the CDR3, the DNA is TGTGCCAGCAGTCCGGGGACAGCCTACGAGCAGTACTTC. It specifies CASSPGTAYEQYF.

V is TRBV6-8 and J is TRBJ2-1; no reliable D call. V was cut by 5 bases and J by 2 bases, with 7 bases left in between. Germline-derived CDR1 and CDR2 are MNHGY and SAAAGT. The CDR3 has 13 residues. In DNA form, the CDR3 reads TGTGCCAGCAGTGCGTGGCCCTACAATGAGCAGTTCTTC. Translating it yields CASSAWPYNEQFF.

In this sample, this clone turned up a few times. The chain carries TRBV12-2 and TRBJ2-1; TRBD2 is taken as the D call from the table, unchecked against the DNA. TRBV12-2 is deemed a pseudogene. The CDR3 sequence is 16 residues long. The CDR3 region has the DNA TGTGCCAGTGACACCGGGGTTTCCTCCTCCTACAATGAGCAGTTCTTC. The encoded protein is CASDTGVSSSYNEQFF.